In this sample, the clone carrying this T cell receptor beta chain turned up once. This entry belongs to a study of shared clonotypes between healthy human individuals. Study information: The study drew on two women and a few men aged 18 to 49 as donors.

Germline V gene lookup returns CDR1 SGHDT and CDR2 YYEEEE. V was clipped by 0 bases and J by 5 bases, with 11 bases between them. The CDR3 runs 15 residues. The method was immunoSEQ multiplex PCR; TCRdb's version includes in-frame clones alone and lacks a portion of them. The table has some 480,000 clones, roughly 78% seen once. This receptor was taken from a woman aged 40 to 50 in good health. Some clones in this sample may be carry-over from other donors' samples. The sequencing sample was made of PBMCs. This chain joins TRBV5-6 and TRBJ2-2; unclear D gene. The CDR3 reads CASSLVGLWTGELFF. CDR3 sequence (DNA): TGTGCCAGCAGCTTGGTTGGGTTATGGACCGGGGAGCTGTTTTTT.